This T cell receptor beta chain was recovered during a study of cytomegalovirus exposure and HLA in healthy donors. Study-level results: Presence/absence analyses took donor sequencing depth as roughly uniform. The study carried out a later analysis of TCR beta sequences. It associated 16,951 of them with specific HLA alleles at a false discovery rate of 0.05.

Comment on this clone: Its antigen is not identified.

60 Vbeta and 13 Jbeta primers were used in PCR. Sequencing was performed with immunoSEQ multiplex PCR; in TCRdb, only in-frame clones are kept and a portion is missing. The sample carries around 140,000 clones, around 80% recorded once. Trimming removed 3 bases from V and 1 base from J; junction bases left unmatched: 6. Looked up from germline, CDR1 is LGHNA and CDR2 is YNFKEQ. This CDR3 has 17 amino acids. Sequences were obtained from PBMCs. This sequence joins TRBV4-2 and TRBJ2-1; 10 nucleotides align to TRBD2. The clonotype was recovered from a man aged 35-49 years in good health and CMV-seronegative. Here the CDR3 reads CASSQDLAGASYNEQFF. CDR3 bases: TGTGCCAGCAGCCAGGACCTAGCGGGGGCTTCCTACAATGAGCAGTTCTTC.